This TCR beta chain is from a study of tissue T cells after allogeneic stem cell transplantation. This clone appeared a few times. What it binds is unknown. The listed genes are named as in mouse. The missing CDR3 end, 1 residue past where the read stops, is filled in from the germline J gene. CDR3 sequences, V/J genes, frequencies and template counts came from survey-depth TCRbeta sequencing. Clones were sequenced by immunoSEQ multiplex PCR, and TCRdb holds only the in-frame ones, with some missing. The repertoire holds several thousand clones, with about 50% as singletons. Germline-derived CDR1 and CDR2 are FNHDT and SITEND (reference sequence). The CDR3 has 15 residues. V lost 0 bases and J lost 4; bases outside the gene matches: 4. Study-wide results and caveats: Which tissue TCRs were alloreactive or antigen-specific was not determined. Some clones might be persisting host cells. Tissue-detected TCR repertoire was only partly captured by blood and spleen T cells.

As for time point: mouse harvest day 14 after allogeneic transplant. The graft held 10^6 splenic CD5+ T cells and 10^7 T-cell-depleted bone marrow cells. B6 (H2b) cells into BALB/c (H2d) mice; tissues taken at day 7 or 14. This TCR derives from a female BALB/c mouse given C57BL/6 T cells with graft-versus-host disease after an allogeneic hematopoietic cell transplant. Sequencing was performed on gut tissue. The gene calls are TRBV19 and TRBJ2-5, with 8 bases identical to TRBD2. Incomplete CDR3 DNA: TGTGCCAGCAGTATAGCCGGGGGGGCTGAAGACACCCAGTAC. This encodes CASSIAGGAEDTQY. From start to end, the CDR3 is CASSIAGGAEDTQYF.